The entry below describes one TCR beta chain. Its antigen is not known. This record comes from a study of Graves' ophthalmopathy and Graves' hyperthyroidism. Looking at the study overall: At the time of initial diagnosis and before any treatment, peripheral blood was collected.

The study, taken as a whole, reports: Ophthalmopathy cases were distinguished from stable hyperthyroidism by a 13-signature model, reaching around 88% sensitivity and over 80% specificity. The model's prediction of ophthalmopathy progression had approximately 67% sensitivity and 72% to 80% specificity. Clonotypes were expanded in thyroid at above 0.001 frequency, and most also appeared in blood.

Using RNA transcripts, the TCR beta CDR3 regions were amplified. The first-round RT-PCR employed HTBI primers together with the Qiagen OneStep RT-PCR kit. A multiplex PCR was then performed as the second round. Using its own MiXCR run on the multiplex PCR reads, TCRdb lists one record per CDR3 protein. Among fewer than 600,000 distinct CDR3 sequences, approximately 15% were seen once, and the ten largest hold approximately 9.8%. The trim removed 7 bases at V and 4 bases at J, leaving 11 bases unmatched. The CDR3 consists of 15 residues. The V gene's germline CDR1 is MDHEN and CDR2 SYDVKM. The J gene is TRBJ2-7, the V gene TRBV28; the match to TRBD2 covers 9 bases. Specimen: blood. The source of this sequence is a woman in her thirties with Graves' ophthalmopathy. The CDR3: CASKAPSGVTYEQYF. The CDR3 DNA reads TGTGCCAGCAAAGCACCTAGCGGGGTGACTTACGAGCAGTACTTC.